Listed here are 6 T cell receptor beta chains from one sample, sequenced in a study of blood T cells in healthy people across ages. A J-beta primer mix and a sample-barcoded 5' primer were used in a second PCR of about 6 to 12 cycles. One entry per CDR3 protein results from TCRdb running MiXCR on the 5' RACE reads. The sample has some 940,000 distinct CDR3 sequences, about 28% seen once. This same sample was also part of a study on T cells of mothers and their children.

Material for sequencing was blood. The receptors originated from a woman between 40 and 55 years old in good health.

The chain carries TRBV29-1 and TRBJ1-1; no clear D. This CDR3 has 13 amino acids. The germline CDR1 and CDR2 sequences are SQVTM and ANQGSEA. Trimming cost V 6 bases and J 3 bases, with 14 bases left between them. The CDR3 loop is CSVATIGDTEAFF. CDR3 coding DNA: TGCAGCGTCGCTACTATCGGGGACACTGAAGCTTTCTTT.

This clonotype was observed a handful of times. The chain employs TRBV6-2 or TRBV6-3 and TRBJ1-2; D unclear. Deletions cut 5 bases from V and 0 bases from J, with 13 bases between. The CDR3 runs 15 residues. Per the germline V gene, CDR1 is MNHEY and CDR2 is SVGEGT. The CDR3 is CASSVLELSNYGYTF. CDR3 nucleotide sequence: TGTGCCAGCAGTGTACTGGAGCTTTCTAACTATGGCTACACCTTC.

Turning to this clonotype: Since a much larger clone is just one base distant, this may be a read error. CDR3 loop: CASNLWGQGYNEQFF. The CDR3 DNA sequence: TGTGCCAGCAATTTATGGGGACAGGGATACAATGAGCAGTTCTTC. The rearrangement uses TRBV27 and TRBJ2-1, with 9 bases aligning to TRBD1. This CDR3 region has 15 residues. The germline CDR1 and CDR2 sequences are MNHEY and SMNVEV (reference sequence).

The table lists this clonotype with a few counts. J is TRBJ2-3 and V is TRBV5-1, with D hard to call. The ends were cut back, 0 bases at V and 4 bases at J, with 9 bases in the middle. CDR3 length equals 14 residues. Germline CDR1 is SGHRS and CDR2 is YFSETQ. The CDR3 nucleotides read TGCGCCAGCAGCTTGGTGGGTCAATCAGATACGCAGTATTTT. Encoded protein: CASSLVGQSDTQYF.

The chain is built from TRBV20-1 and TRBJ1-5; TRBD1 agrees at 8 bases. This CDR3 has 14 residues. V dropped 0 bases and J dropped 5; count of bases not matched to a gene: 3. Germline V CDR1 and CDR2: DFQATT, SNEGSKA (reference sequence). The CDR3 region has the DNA TGCAGTGCTAGAGACGACAGGGGAGATCAGCCCCAGCATTTT. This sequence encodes CSARDDRGDQPQHF.

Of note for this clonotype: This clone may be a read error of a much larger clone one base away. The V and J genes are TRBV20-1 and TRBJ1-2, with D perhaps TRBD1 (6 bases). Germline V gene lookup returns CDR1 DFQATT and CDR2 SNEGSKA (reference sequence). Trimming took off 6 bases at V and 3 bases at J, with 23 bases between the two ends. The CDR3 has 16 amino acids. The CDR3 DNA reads TGCAGTGCCTCCAATTCCCGGGACAACAAACACTATGGCTACACCTTC. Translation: CSASNSRDNKHYGYTF.